What follows are 18 T cell receptor beta chains derived from one specimen sequenced in a study of regulatory T cells in long-lasting Graves disease. Sample time point: persistent/refractory GD, antithyroid drugs over 5 years with positive TRAb. Preparation of the TCR library used RNA extracted from PBMCs. Arm-PCR with iRepertoire HTBI primers amplified the CDR3 regions for these TCR beta libraries. Each CDR3 protein gets one entry after TCRdb re-called the multiplex PCR reads with MiXCR. The sample holds 450,000 or so distinct CDR3 sequences, about a fifth seen once. This material consisted of peripheral blood mononuclear cells (PBMCs), taken when the disease was refractory, from a patient treated with antithyroid drugs. All receptors derive from a female donor with Graves disease.

This sequence joins TRBV9 and TRBJ1-1; D ambiguous. In germline, CDR1 is SGDLS, CDR2 YYNGEE. V was clipped by 4 bases and J by 4 bases, with 11 bases between them. The CDR3 extends over 13 amino acids. CDR3 residues: CASSRTAGTEAFF. DNA for the CDR3: TGTGCCAGCAGCCGGACCGCCGGCACTGAAGCTTTCTTT.

The chain uses TRBV7-9 and TRBJ2-1, with 10 nucleotides matching TRBD2. V gave up 2 bases and J gave up 8 bases; unmatched junction bases: 15. This CDR3 is 18 amino acids long. Per germline, CDR1 SEHNR and CDR2 FQNEAQ (reference sequence). The DNA of the CDR3 is TGTGCCAGCAGCTTAATCGCTAGCGGGAGTTTAAATGGGGATGAGCAGTTCTTC. Residues: CASSLIASGSLNGDEQFF.

This clonotype has only a few counts. This chain uses TRBV7-9 with TRBJ2-5, with TRBD1 matching over 10 bases. Looked up from germline, CDR1 is SEHNR and CDR2 is FQNEAQ (reference sequence). This CDR3 region has 15 residues. V shed 5 bases and J 3 bases; nucleotides not matched to a gene: 6. CDR3 coding DNA: TGTGCCAGCAGCCCGACAGGGGGCGGGGAAGAGACCCAGTACTTC. This encodes CASSPTGGGEETQYF. Full variable domain (outside the CDR3, taken from reference TRBV7-9 and TRBJ2-5): DTGVSQNPRHKITKRGQNVTFRCDPISEHNRLYWYRQTLGQGPEFLTYFQNEAQLEKSRLLSDRFSAERPKGSFSTLEIQRTEQGDSAMYLCASSPTGGGEETQYFGPGTRLLVL.

This clonotype was seen only a few times. The V and J genes are TRBV11-1 and TRBJ2-3; D gene unclear. This CDR3 is built from 13 residues. Germline V gene lookup returns CDR1 SGHAT and CDR2 FQDESV (reference sequence). V shed 4 bases and J shed 6 bases, with 11 bases lying between them. The CDR3 region is CASSSPAGDTQYF. CDR3 bases: TGTGCCAGCAGCTCCCCCGCCGGGGATACGCAGTATTTT.

The J gene is TRBJ1-2, the V gene TRBV4-1; D unclear. The CDR3 has 16 amino acids. The V end was cut by 1 base, the J end by 8 bases, with 20 bases between. CDR1 and CDR2 (germline): MGHRA, YSYEKL. The CDR3 protein is CASSQVADSDYYGYTF. For the CDR3, the DNA is TGCGCCAGCAGCCAAGTCGCTGACTCCGACTATTACGGCTACACCTTC.

This clonotype has only a few counts. This chain joins TRBV2 and TRBJ2-3; tentatively, D is TRBD2 (6 bases). The germline V gene encodes CDR1 SNHLY and CDR2 FYNNEI. Trimming pared 6 bases from V and 1 base from J, leaving 20 bases between. The length of the CDR3 is 17 residues. DNA for the CDR3: TGTGCCAGCAGGGCTCGGCCCTGGCGGGAAGGCACAGATACGCAGTATTTT. As protein: CASRARPWREGTDTQYF.

This clonotype was recorded at least ten times. V gene TRBV5-1 combines with J gene TRBJ1-5; 9 nucleotides match TRBD1. Trimming removed 4 bases from V and 7 bases from J; junction bases left unmatched: 3. The germline V gene encodes CDR1 SGHRS and CDR2 YFSETQ. This CDR3 has 13 amino acids. CDR3 protein: CASSRDRDQPQHF. CDR3 coding DNA: TGCGCCAGCAGCCGGGACAGGGACCAGCCCCAGCATTTT.

This clonotype was counted many times. The V call is TRBV10-3, the J call TRBJ2-7; 12 positions match TRBD1. V was pared by 4 bases and J by 4 bases, with 2 bases of the junction left unmatched. This CDR3 contains 14 residues. CDR1 is ENHRY and CDR2 is SYGVKD in the germline V gene. The CDR3 nucleotides read TGTGCCATCAGTGTGGGACAGGGGGCGTACGAGCAGTACTTC. It is translated as CAISVGQGAYEQYF.

The sample holds many counts of this clonotype. The chain carries TRBV27 and TRBJ2-7, with D hard to call. V was clipped by 3 bases and J by 3 bases, with 18 bases between them. The CDR3 runs to 16 residues. Germline V CDR1 and CDR2: MNHEY, SMNVEV (reference sequence). CDR3 DNA: TGTGCCAGCAGTTTGTATCCAGGACGCTCCCACTACGAGCAGTACTTC. Protein: CASSLYPGRSHYEQYF.

This clonotype was counted a few times. This chain links TRBV6-1 with TRBJ2-3; 11 bases map to TRBD2. The CDR3 spans 16 residues. With V trimmed by 3 bases and J by 3 bases, 5 bases remained unmatched. Per the germline V gene, CDR1 is MNHNS and CDR2 is SASEGT. The CDR3 region is CASSEISGRGTDTQYF. CDR3 in DNA: TGTGCCAGCAGTGAGATTAGCGGGAGGGGTACAGATACGCAGTATTTT.

The CDR3 loop reads CATSDAGLAGGNEQFF. The CDR3 DNA reads TGTGCCACCAGTGATGCGGGACTAGCGGGAGGCAATGAGCAGTTCTTC. V gene TRBV24-1 combines with J gene TRBJ2-1; 15 bases agree with TRBD2. The germline V gene encodes CDR1 KGHDR and CDR2 SFDVKD. V lost 3 bases, J lost 6 bases, and 2 bases stayed unmatched. This CDR3 has 16 residues.

This clonotype was recorded many times. The chain is built from TRBV5-1 and TRBJ1-1; 8 bases map to TRBD1. V dropped 0 bases and J dropped 4; count of bases not matched to a gene: 5. The CDR3 is 15 amino acids. The germline V gene encodes CDR1 SGHRS and CDR2 YFSETQ. DNA of the CDR3: TGCGCCAGCAGCTTGGGCAGGGGGCTGGGCACTGAAGCTTTCTTT. Translated: CASSLGRGLGTEAFF.

This clonotype was counted ten times or more. The chain combines TRBV3-1 with TRBJ2-7; 8 bases map to TRBD1. Unmatched junction bases numbered 8, after V lost 4 bases and J lost 6 bases. CDR1 and CDR2 (germline): LGHDT, YNNKEL (reference sequence). The CDR3 consists of 14 residues. CDR3 nucleotide sequence: TGTGCCAGCAGCCGGACAGGGAACCCGACCGAGCAGTACTTC. Its protein product is CASSRTGNPTEQYF.

This clonotype has a count of ten or more. V usage is TRBV28 and J usage is TRBJ2-7; 13 nucleotides match TRBD2. From germline, CDR1 is MDHEN and CDR2 SYDVKM. The length of the CDR3 is 15 residues. V was clipped by 6 bases and J by 4 bases; unmatched bases: 6. This chain's CDR3 is CASSPRTSGRYEQYF. CDR3 in DNA: TGTGCCAGCAGCCCCAGGACTAGCGGGAGATACGAGCAGTACTTC.

The rearrangement links TRBV20-1 to TRBJ2-1, with D perhaps TRBD2 (6 bases). The germline V gene encodes CDR1 DFQATT and CDR2 SNEGSKA (reference sequence). The V end lost 5 bases, the J end lost 5 bases, and 13 bases lay between the germline ends. There are 13 residues in the CDR3. The CDR3 bases are TGCAGTGCTTTCAGCGGGCGACACAATGAGCAGTTCTTC. This encodes CSAFSGRHNEQFF.

This clonotype was counted ten times or more. This sequence joins TRBV24-1 and TRBJ2-7, with a possible D match to TRBD2 (6 bases). This CDR3 comprises 16 residues. V lost 1 base and J 3 bases, leaving 15 bases between the germline ends. Germline V lookup: CDR1 KGHDR, CDR2 SFDVKD. The CDR3 nucleotides are TGTGCCACCAGTGATTTCTGGAGGGCCCGGTACTACGAGCAGTACTTC. Amino acid sequence: CATSDFWRARYYEQYF.

This chain joins TRBV5-6 and TRBJ1-1; D is ambiguous. Germline CDR1 is SGHDT and CDR2 is YYEEEE. V lost 1 base to trimming and J lost 1 base, with 8 bases between them. This CDR3 is 14 amino acids long. This CDR3 is CASSLKHRNTEAFF. The CDR3 coding sequence is TGTGCCAGCAGCTTGAAACATAGGAACACTGAAGCTTTCTTT. The whole variable domain, remainder taken from reference TRBV5-6 and TRBJ1-1, is DAGVTQSPTHLIKTRGQQVTLRCSPKSGHDTVSWYQQALGQGPQFIFQYYEEEERQRGNFPDRFSGHQFPNYSSELNVNALLLGDSALYLCASSLKHRNTEAFFGQGTRLTVV.

The rearrangement links TRBV3-1 to TRBJ1-5; TRBD1 matches at 7 bases. Germline V CDR1 and CDR2: LGHDT, YNNKEL (reference sequence). Trimming took 8 bases from V and 0 from J; bases not matched to a gene: 4. The CDR3 totals 14 residues. This CDR3 is CASGDSNSNQPQHF. The CDR3 bases are TGTGCCAGCGGGGACAGTAATAGCAATCAGCCCCAGCATTTT.